The following is a TCR beta chain sequence with its context. Its target is unknown. CDR3 size: 13 residues. Germline V gene sequence: CDR1 SGHTA, CDR2 FQGNSA. The V end was cut by 2 bases, the J end by 10 bases, with 14 bases between. The data were obtained in a study of beta chain features in type 1 diabetes. Study in general: In age, gender and cell yields, patients were similar to healthy donors. Over all samples combined, 107,917,701 sorted cells were examined.

The study's findings and limits: Across all four CD4+ subsets, people with type 1 diabetes showed modestly shorter TCRB CDR3s.

As every portion of the isolated RNA was reverse transcribed, the sequencing read expressed TCRB transcripts. Assay used: immunoSEQ multiplex PCR; TCRdb lists only in-frame clones, some missing. In the table there are hundreds of thousands of clones, about 14% of which are singletons. Each of the CD4+ naive, central memory, regulatory and stem cell-like memory populations was sorted via CD45RO/CCR7/CD25/CD127/CD95/CD27. This chain uses TRBV7-2 with TRBJ1-1, with D tentatively TRBD1 (6 bases). The TCR originated in a man younger than 35 with type 1 diabetes. Sequenced sample: naive CD4+ T cells from blood. CDR3 bases: TGTGCCAGCAGCTTAATAAAGGAAGGGGGAGCTTTCTTT. Translation gives CASSLIKEGGAFF.